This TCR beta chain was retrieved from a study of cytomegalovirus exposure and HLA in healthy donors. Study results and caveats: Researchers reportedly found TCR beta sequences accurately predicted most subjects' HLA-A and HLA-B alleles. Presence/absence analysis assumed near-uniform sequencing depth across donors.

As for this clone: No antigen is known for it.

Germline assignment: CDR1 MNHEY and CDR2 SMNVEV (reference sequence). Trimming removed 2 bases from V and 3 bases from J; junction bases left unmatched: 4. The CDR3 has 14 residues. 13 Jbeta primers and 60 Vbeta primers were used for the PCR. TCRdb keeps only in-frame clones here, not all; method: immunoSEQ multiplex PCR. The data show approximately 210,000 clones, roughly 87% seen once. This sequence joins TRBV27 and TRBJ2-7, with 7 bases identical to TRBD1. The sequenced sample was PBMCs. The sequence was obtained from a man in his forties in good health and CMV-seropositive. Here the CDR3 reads CASSLGQVGYEQYV. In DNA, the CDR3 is TGTGCCAGCAGTTTAGGACAGGTCGGCTACGAGCAGTACGTC.